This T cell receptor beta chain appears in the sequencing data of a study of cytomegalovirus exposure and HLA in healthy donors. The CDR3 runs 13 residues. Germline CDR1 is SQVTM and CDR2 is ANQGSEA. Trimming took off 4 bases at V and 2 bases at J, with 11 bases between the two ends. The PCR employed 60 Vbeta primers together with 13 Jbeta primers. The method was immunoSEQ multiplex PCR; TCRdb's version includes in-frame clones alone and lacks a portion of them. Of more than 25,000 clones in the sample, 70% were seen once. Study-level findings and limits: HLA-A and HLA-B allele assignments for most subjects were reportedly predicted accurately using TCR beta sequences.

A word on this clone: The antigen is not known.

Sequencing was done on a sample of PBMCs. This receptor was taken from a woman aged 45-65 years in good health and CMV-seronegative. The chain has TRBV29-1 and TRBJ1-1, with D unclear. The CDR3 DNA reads TGCAGCGTTGTCCGCACCTATAACACTGAAGCTTTCTTT. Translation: CSVVRTYNTEAFF.